This TCR beta chain was profiled in a study of CD4 T cells in relation to SARS-CoV-2 and coronaviruses. Study information: After nine to eleven days of antigen culture, PBMC TCR beta CDR3s were sequenced. Crossreactive spike epitopes shared across donors were mapped to their HLA restriction. Study results and limitations: Monoreactive clones expanded significantly more to SARS-CoV-2 than crossreactive clones did.

Only one count was recorded for this clone. Antigen: not known. The ends were cut back, 0 bases at V and 2 bases at J, with 8 bases in the middle. The germline V gene encodes CDR1 SGDLS and CDR2 YYNGEE. The length of the CDR3 is 15 residues. Profiled with immunoSEQ multiplex PCR; TCRdb holds only in-frame clones, not every one. The sample comprises about 19,000 clones, 77% of which are singletons, and 20% to 25% rests with the top ten. Before the COVID-19 pandemic, during about 2011-2019, CD4+ T cells were taken from unexposed donors. The cells were cultured for about ten days before CD4+ T cells were isolated. Each well had two million PBMCs in approximately 5% human AB serum with IL-2.

The source of this sequence is a human donor in good health. The source material was CD4+ T cells from PBMCs, cultured in vitro. The rearrangement links TRBV9 to TRBJ2-2, with no clear D. In DNA form, the CDR3 reads TGTGCCAGCAGCGTAGGCGGAGACAACACCGGGGAGCTGTTTTTT. Its translation: CASSVGGDNTGELFF.